Each of the 28 T cell receptor beta chains below was sequenced from the same sample in a study of cytomegalovirus exposure and HLA in healthy donors. The method was immunoSEQ multiplex PCR; TCRdb's version includes in-frame clones alone and lacks a portion of them. Among about 330,000 clones listed, roughly 87% were seen once. Sequencing was carried out using PBMCs. The receptors come from a woman aged 25 to 39 in good health and CMV-seropositive.

As regards this clone: The sample holds other DNA sequences that translate to the same CDR3. This chain joins TRBV5-1 and TRBJ1-1; D is unclear. Deletions cut 0 bases from V and 1 base from J, with 10 bases between. CDR1 is SGHRS, CDR2 YFSETQ, per germline. CDR3 length equals 15 residues. This CDR3 reads CASSLAGGPNTEAFF. In DNA form, the CDR3 reads TGCGCCAGCAGCTTGGCCGGAGGGCCGAACACTGAAGCTTTCTTT.

J is TRBJ2-7 and V is TRBV28; 7 bases are a match to TRBD1. CDR3 length: 14 residues. Per germline, CDR1 MDHEN and CDR2 SYDVKM. The V and J ends lost 4 bases and 5 bases, in that order; junction bases with no gene match: 8. The CDR3 DNA sequence: TGTGCCAGCAGTTCCCCACCACAGGGGAACGAGCAGTACTTC. The encoded protein is CASSSPPQGNEQYF.

CDR3 bases: TGCAGCGTTGAAGATCAAACGGGGGCCCCTAACTATGGCTACACCTTC. Encoded protein: CSVEDQTGAPNYGYTF. V gene TRBV29-1 combines with J gene TRBJ1-2; TRBD1 is a possible D gene (6 bases). The V gene lost 0 bases and the J gene lost 0 bases, with 14 bases spanning the gap. This CDR3 contains 16 residues. Per the germline V gene, CDR1 is SQVTM and CDR2 is ANQGSEA.

This chain links TRBV10-3 with TRBJ1-3; D is unclear. The CDR3 length is 13 residues. Germline loops: CDR1 ENHRY, CDR2 SYGVKD. Trimming pared 7 bases from V and 0 bases from J, leaving 7 bases between. The CDR3 region is CAITALSGNTIYF. The CDR3, as DNA: TGTGCCATCACGGCCCTCTCTGGAAACACCATATATTTT.

This clone was found a few times. The V gene is TRBV30, the J gene TRBJ1-6, with 9 positions matching TRBD1. J lost 11 bases, V lost 4 bases, and 12 bases had no gene match. The germline CDR1 and CDR2 sequences are GTSNPN and SVGIG (reference sequence). The CDR3 covers 15 residues. The CDR3 sequence is CAWNRGDRAWPPLHF. The CDR3 nucleotides read TGTGCCTGGAACCGTGGGGACAGGGCATGGCCACCCCTCCACTTT. The full variable domain, with the rest looked up from reference TRBV30 and TRBJ1-6, is SQTIHQWPATLVQPVGSPLSLECTVEGTSNPNLYWYRQAAGRGLQLLFYSVGIGQISSEVPQNLSASRPQDRQFILSSKKLLLSDSGFYLCAWNRGDRAWPPLHFGNGTRLTVT.

The chain combines TRBV5-6 with TRBJ2-1; D might be TRBD1 or TRBD2, each matching 5 bases. The germline V gene has CDR1 SGHDT and CDR2 YYEEEE. CDR3 length: 17 amino acids. The V gene lost 5 bases and the J gene lost 0 bases, with 18 bases spanning the gap. CDR3 protein: CASSPSIRGSSYNEQFF. The CDR3 bases are TGTGCCAGCAGTCCTAGCATCCGGGGCAGCTCCTACAATGAGCAGTTCTTC.

J is TRBJ2-7 and V is TRBV5-1; TRBD2 matches 10 bases. Germline V gene data show CDR1 as SGHRS and CDR2 as YFSETQ. The CDR3 totals 17 residues. The junction had 10 bases not matched to a gene; V was cut back by 1 base and J by 3 bases. The CDR3 DNA follows: TGCGCCAGCAGCTTGTCCCCTAGCGGGAGTATAGACTACGAGCAGTACTTC. Encoded protein: CASSLSPSGSIDYEQYF. Complete variable domain (other parts from reference TRBV5-1 and TRBJ2-7): KAGVTQTPRYLIKTRGQQVTLSCSPISGHRSVSWYQQTPGQGLQFLFEYFSETQRNKGNFPGRFSGRQFSNSRSEMNVSTLELGDSALYLCASSLSPSGSIDYEQYFGPGTRLTVT.

J is TRBJ1-1 and V is TRBV6-1, with TRBD1 identical over 10 bases. CDR3 length: 15 residues. V lost 6 bases to trimming and J lost 1 base; unmatched junction nucleotides: 5. CDR1 and CDR2 (germline): MNHNS, SASEGT. CDR3 region: CASSDRGRGNTEAFF. CDR3 in DNA: TGTGCCAGCAGCGACAGGGGGCGGGGGAACACTGAAGCTTTCTTT.

The CDR3, as DNA: TGTGCCAGCACCCTAGATGTCCAGCGGCACGAGCAGTACTTC. As protein: CASTLDVQRHEQYF. V usage is TRBV6-1 and J usage is TRBJ2-7, with a weak D call TRBD2 (5 bases). With 7 bases removed from V and 5 bases from J, the gap between germline ends came to 18 bases. The CDR3 is 14 amino acids. Looked up from germline, CDR1 is MNHNS and CDR2 is SASEGT.

The V and J genes are TRBV25-1 and TRBJ1-4, with 8 bases that match TRBD1. Germline trimming cut 1 base from V and 6 bases from J; bases unmatched to any gene: 7. The CDR3 loop spans 16 amino acids. Germline CDR1 MGHDK, CDR2 SYGVNS. CDR3 coding DNA: TGTGCCAGCAGTGAATTCAGGACAGGGACATATGAAAAACTGTTTTTT. Translated, it gives CASSEFRTGTYEKLFF. Complete variable domain (other parts from reference TRBV25-1 and TRBJ1-4): EADIYQTPRYLVIGTGKKITLECSQTMGHDKMYWYQQDPGMELHLIHYSYGVNSTEKGDLSSESTVSRIRTEHFPLTLESARPSHTSQYLCASSEFRTGTYEKLFFGSGTQLSVL.

This chain uses TRBV13 with TRBJ2-1; TRBD2 might be the D (6 bases). The V gene's germline CDR1 is PRHDT and CDR2 FYEKMQ (reference sequence). V was shortened by 6 bases and J by 7 bases, with 10 bases between the two germline ends. The CDR3 runs to 12 residues. The CDR3 reads CASRALANEQFF. The CDR3 DNA sequence: TGTGCCAGCAGGGCTCTAGCGAATGAGCAGTTCTTC.

The rearrangement links TRBV2 to TRBJ2-3, with 10 positions matching TRBD2. From germline, CDR1 is SNHLY and CDR2 FYNNEI. J lost 6 bases, V lost 3 bases, and 6 bases had no gene match. The CDR3 contains 15 residues. For the CDR3, the DNA is TGTGCCAGCAGTGACAAGCGGGGGGGCCGGGATACGCAGTATTTT. Residues: CASSDKRGGRDTQYF.

The CDR3 nucleotides read TGTGCCAGCAGTTTGAGGACAACCGACTTCGATGGCTACACCTTC. Protein sequence: CASSLRTTDFDGYTF. The chain uses TRBV27 and TRBJ1-2; D perhaps matches TRBD1 (5 bases). The CDR3 runs 15 residues. Looked up from germline, CDR1 is MNHEY and CDR2 is SMNVEV (reference sequence). V was clipped by 3 bases and J by 6 bases, with 17 bases between them.

The chain couples TRBV29-1 to TRBJ2-3, with D possibly matching TRBD1 (6 bases). This CDR3 region has 14 residues. The V gene lost 6 bases and the J gene lost 0 bases, with 13 bases spanning the gap. Germline-derived CDR1 and CDR2 are SQVTM and ANQGSEA. Written as DNA, the CDR3 is TGCAGCGTAAACAGGGTCTCTAGCACAGATACGCAGTATTTT. As protein: CSVNRVSSTDTQYF.

The chain recombines TRBV30 with TRBJ1-1; 7 nucleotides align to TRBD1. The length of the CDR3 is 10 residues. V lost 6 bases and J lost 9; bases outside the gene matches: 4. From germline, CDR1 is GTSNPN and CDR2 SVGIG (reference sequence). CDR3 DNA: TGTGCCTGCCGACAGGGTCAAGCTTTCTTT. Its translation is CACRQGQAFF.

V is TRBV25-1 and J is TRBJ2-7; D possibly corresponds to TRBD2 (6 bases). Germline CDR1 is MGHDK and CDR2 is SYGVNS. The CDR3 is 11 amino acids. Trimming took off 4 bases at V and 8 bases at J, with 9 bases between the two ends. The CDR3 bases are TGTGCCAGCAGTGTGGGCGGGAAGCAGTACTTC. Residues: CASSVGGKQYF.

The V call is TRBV6-1, the J call TRBJ1-1; D ambiguous. There are 13 residues in the CDR3. Trimming took off 8 bases at V and 1 base at J, with 11 bases between the two ends. Germline CDR1 MNHNS, CDR2 SASEGT. The DNA of the CDR3 is TGTGCCAGCGAGCCAGCCACGAACACTGAAGCTTTCTTT. This codes for CASEPATNTEAFF.

The rearrangement links TRBV28 to TRBJ1-3; perhaps TRBD1 as D (5 bases). Germline values: CDR1 MDHEN, CDR2 SYDVKM. The CDR3 sequence is 15 residues long. V was clipped by 7 bases and J by 2 bases, with 15 bases between them. CDR3 region: CASTLPGAAGNTIYF. For the CDR3, the DNA is TGTGCCAGCACCTTACCCGGGGCGGCTGGAAACACCATATATTTT.

This clone was seen only once. The J gene is TRBJ2-3, the V gene TRBV28; D may be TRBD1 or TRBD2 (5 bases each). The V gene's germline CDR1 is MDHEN and CDR2 SYDVKM. This CDR3 spans 16 amino acids. Trimming cost V 5 bases and J 0 bases, with 15 bases left between them. CDR3 residues: CASSPPGTWSTDTQYF. CDR3 DNA: TGTGCCAGCAGTCCCCCCGGGACGTGGAGCACAGATACGCAGTATTTT.

The V call is TRBV7-8, the J call TRBJ2-1; D is ambiguous. The CDR3 loop spans 13 amino acids. The germline gives CDR1 SGHVS, CDR2 FQNEAQ. V lost 2 bases and J lost 6, with 8 bases in between. CDR3 protein: CASSLLSINEQFF. In DNA form, the CDR3 reads TGTGCCAGCAGCTTATTAAGTATCAATGAGCAGTTCTTC.

This chain uses TRBV7-2 with TRBJ2-2; D gene uncertain. V lost 8 bases to trimming and J lost 6 bases, with 10 bases between them. The CDR3 has 12 residues. Germline CDR1 reads SGHTA; CDR2 reads FQGNSA. CDR3 DNA sequence: TGTGCCAGCCCTCGGACGTCCGGGGAGCTGTTTTTT. This encodes CASPRTSGELFF. The full variable domain, in which reference TRBV7-2 and TRBJ2-2 provide the parts outside the CDR3, is GAGVSQSPSNKVTEKGKDVELRCDPISGHTALYWYRQSLGQGLEFLIYFQGNSAPDKSGLPSDRFSAERTGGSVSTLTIQRTQQEDSAVYLCASPRTSGELFFGEGSRLTVL.

A word on this clone: Different DNA sequences within this sample yield the same CDR3. The chain couples TRBV4-2 to TRBJ2-7; 10 nucleotides match TRBD2. This CDR3 is 14 amino acids long. Per germline, CDR1 LGHNA and CDR2 YNFKEQ. The ends lost 8 bases at V and 1 base at J; junction bases unmatched: 5. CDR3 residues: CASSPGLASYEQYF. CDR3 nucleotide sequence: TGTGCCAGCTCTCCGGGACTAGCGTCCTACGAGCAGTACTTC.

This clone was counted a few times. V gene TRBV5-1 combines with J gene TRBJ1-2, with D perhaps matching TRBD1 (6 bases). CDR3 size: 13 residues. In germline, CDR1 is SGHRS, CDR2 YFSETQ. The germline V and J ends were trimmed by 5 bases and 5 bases, with 13 bases remaining between them. Here the CDR3 DNA reads TGCGCCAGCAGTTATGACAGGCGATATGGCTACACCTTC. Protein sequence: CASSYDRRYGYTF.

J is TRBJ2-7 and V is TRBV7-2, with TRBD2 matching 10 bases. The CDR3 extends over 15 amino acids. Unmatched junction bases numbered 2, after V lost 2 bases and J lost 1 base. CDR1 and CDR2 from the germline V gene are SGHTA and FQGNSA. The CDR3 region has the DNA TGTGCCAGCAGCTTAAGGACTAGCGGATCCTACGAGCAGTACTTC. It codes for CASSLRTSGSYEQYF.

The chain has TRBV30 and TRBJ1-5; no definite D call. Germline lookup yields CDR1 GTSNPN and CDR2 SVGIG (reference sequence). V lost 0 bases and J 1 base, leaving 7 bases between the germline ends. The CDR3 sequence is 14 residues long. The CDR3 region is CAWSVPVSNQPQHF. As DNA, the CDR3 is TGTGCCTGGAGTGTACCGGTCAGCAATCAGCCCCAGCATTTT.

This clone came up a few times. The chain uses TRBV30 and TRBJ1-2; 9 bases fit TRBD1. Germline CDR1 is GTSNPN and CDR2 is SVGIG (reference sequence). The V segment lost 2 bases and the J segment 6 bases; nucleotides outside the gene matches: 4. This CDR3 comprises 13 residues. CDR3 sequence: CAWSNRGQHGYTF. The CDR3 DNA reads TGTGCCTGGAGTAACAGGGGGCAACATGGCTACACCTTC.

V gene TRBV9 combines with J gene TRBJ2-7; D not resolved. CDR3 size: 14 residues. Germline V gene lookup returns CDR1 SGDLS and CDR2 YYNGEE. V lost 1 base, J lost 0 bases, and 8 bases lay in between. CDR3 loop: CASSVLEFSYEQYF. The CDR3 nucleotides are TGTGCCAGCAGCGTATTAGAATTCTCCTACGAGCAGTACTTC. Using reference TRBV9 and TRBJ2-7 for the parts outside the CDR3, the full variable domain is DSGVTQTPKHLITATGQRVTLRCSPRSGDLSVYWYQQSLDQGLQFLIQYYNGEERAKGNILERFSAQQFPDLHSELNLSSLELGDSALYFCASSVLEFSYEQYFGPGTRLTVT.

The rearrangement joins TRBV4-3 to TRBJ2-1, with a tentative D call TRBD2 (5 bases). The V end was cut by 1 base, the J end by 0 bases, with 10 bases between. There are 16 residues in the CDR3. Germline V gene sequence: CDR1 LGHNA, CDR2 YSLEER. This chain's CDR3 is CASSQGRGYSYNEQFF. The CDR3 region has the DNA TGCGCCAGCAGCCAAGGTCGGGGTTACTCCTACAATGAGCAGTTCTTC.